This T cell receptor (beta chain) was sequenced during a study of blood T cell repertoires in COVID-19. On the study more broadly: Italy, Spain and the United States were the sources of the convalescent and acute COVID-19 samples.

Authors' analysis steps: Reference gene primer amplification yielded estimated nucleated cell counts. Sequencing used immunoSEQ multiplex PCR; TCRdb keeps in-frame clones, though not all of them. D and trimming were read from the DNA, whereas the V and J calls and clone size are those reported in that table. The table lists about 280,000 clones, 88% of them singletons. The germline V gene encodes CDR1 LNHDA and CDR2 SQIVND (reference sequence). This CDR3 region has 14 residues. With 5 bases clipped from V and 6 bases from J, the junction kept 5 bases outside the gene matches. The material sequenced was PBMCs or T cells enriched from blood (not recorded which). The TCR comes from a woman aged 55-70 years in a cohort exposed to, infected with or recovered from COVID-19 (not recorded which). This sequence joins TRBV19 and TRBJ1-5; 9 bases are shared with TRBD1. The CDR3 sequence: CASSPRDRAQPQHF. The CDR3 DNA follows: TGTGCCAGTAGTCCCCGGGACAGGGCTCAGCCCCAGCATTTT.